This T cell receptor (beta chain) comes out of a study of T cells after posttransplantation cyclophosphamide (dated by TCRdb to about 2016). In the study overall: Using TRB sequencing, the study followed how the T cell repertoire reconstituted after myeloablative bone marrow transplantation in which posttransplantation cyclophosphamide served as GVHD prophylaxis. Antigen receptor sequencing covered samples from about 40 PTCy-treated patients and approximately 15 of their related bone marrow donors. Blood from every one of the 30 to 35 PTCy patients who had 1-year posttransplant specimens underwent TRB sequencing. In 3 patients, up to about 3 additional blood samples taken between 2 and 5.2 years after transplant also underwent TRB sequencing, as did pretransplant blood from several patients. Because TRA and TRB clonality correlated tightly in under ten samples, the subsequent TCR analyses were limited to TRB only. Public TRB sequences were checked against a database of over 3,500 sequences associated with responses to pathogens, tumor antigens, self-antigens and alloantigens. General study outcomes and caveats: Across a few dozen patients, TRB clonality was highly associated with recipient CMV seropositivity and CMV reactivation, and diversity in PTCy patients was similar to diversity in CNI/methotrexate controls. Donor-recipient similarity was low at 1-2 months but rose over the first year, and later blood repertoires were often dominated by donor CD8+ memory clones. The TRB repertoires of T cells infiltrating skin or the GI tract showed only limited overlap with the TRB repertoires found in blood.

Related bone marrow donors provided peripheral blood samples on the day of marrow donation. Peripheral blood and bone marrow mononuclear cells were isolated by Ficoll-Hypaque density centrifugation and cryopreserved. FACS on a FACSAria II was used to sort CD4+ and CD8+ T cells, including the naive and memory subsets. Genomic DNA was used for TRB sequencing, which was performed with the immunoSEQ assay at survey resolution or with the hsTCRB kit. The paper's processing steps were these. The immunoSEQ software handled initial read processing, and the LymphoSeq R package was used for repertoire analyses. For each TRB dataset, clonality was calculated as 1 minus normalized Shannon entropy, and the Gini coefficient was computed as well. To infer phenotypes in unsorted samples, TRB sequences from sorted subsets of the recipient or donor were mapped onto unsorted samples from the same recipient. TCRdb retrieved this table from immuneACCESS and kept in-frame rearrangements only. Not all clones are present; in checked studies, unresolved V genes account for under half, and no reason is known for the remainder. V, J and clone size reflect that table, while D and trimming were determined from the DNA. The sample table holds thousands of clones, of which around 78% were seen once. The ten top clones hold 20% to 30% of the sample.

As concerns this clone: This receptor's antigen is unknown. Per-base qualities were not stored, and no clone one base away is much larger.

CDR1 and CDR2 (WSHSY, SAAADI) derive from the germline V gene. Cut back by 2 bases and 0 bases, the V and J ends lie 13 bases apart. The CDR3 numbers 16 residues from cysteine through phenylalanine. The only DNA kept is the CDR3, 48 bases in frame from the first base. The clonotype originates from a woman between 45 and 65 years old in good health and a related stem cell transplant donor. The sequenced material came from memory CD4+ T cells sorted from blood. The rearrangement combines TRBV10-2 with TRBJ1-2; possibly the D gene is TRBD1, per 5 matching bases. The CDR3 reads CASSEGGADSNYGYTF. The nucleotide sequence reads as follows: TGCGCCAGCAGTGAGGGAGGGGCGGACTCTAACTATGGCTACACCTTC.